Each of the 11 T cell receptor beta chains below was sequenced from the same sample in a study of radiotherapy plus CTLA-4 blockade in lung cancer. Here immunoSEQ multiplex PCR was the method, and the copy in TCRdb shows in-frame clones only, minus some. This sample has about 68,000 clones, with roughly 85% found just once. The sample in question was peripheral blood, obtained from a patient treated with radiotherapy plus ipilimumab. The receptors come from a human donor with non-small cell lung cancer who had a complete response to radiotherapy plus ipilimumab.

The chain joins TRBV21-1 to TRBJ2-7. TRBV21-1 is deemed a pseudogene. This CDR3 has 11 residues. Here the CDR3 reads CASSTAYEQYV. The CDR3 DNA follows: TGTGCCAGCAGCACCGCCTACGAGCAGTACGTC.

The CDR3 nucleotides read TGTGCCAGCAGCTCAAGACTAGCGGGAGGGATGGATACGCAGTATTTT. It codes for CASSSRLAGGMDTQYF. The chain employs TRBV9 and TRBJ2-3, with TRBD2 identical over 14 bases. The CDR3 loop spans 16 amino acids. Germline V gives CDR1 SGDLS, CDR2 YYNGEE. V trimming: 4 bases; J trimming: 6 bases; junction bases outside the gene matches: 7.

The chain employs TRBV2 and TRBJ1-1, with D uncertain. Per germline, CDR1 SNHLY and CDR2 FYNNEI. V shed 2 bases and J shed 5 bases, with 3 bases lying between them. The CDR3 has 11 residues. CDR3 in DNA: TGTGCCAGCAGTGAATATACTGAAGCTTTCTTT. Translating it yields CASSEYTEAFF.

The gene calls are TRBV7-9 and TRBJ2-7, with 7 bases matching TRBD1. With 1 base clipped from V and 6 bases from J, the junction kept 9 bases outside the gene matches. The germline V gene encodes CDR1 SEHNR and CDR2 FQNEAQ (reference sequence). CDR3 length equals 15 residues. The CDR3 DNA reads TGTGCCAGCAGCTTAGGGGGGACAGTGGCCCCCGAGCAGTACTTC. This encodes CASSLGGTVAPEQYF. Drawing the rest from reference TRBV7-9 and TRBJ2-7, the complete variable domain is DTGVSQNPRHKITKRGQNVTFRCDPISEHNRLYWYRQTLGQGPEFLTYFQNEAQLEKSRLLSDRFSAERPKGSFSTLEIQRTEQGDSAMYLCASSLGGTVAPEQYFGPGTRLTVT.

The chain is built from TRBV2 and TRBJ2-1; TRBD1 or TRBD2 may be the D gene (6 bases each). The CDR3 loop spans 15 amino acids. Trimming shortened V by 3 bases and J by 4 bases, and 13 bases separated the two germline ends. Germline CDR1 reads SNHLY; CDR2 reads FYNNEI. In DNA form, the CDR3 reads TGTGCCAGCAGTGAGGAGGGGGGAGCGTACAATGAGCAGTTCTTC. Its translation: CASSEEGGAYNEQFF.

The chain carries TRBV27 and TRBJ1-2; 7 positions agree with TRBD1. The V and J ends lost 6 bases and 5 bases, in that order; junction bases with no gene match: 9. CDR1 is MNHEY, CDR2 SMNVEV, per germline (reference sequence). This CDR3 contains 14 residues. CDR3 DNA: TGTGCCAGCAGCCCGACAGGGAACCTATATGGCTACACCTTC. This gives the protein CASSPTGNLYGYTF.

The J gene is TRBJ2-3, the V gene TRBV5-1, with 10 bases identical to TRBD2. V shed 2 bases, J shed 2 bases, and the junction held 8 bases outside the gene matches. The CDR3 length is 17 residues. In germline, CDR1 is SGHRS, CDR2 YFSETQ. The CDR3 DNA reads TGCGCCAGCAGCTTAGAACCGGGACTAGCGTCCACAGATACGCAGTATTTT. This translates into CASSLEPGLASTDTQYF. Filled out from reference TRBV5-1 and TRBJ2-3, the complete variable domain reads KAGVTQTPRYLIKTRGQQVTLSCSPISGHRSVSWYQQTPGQGLQFLFEYFSETQRNKGNFPGRFSGRQFSNSRSEMNVSTLELGDSALYLCASSLEPGLASTDTQYFGPGTRLTVL.

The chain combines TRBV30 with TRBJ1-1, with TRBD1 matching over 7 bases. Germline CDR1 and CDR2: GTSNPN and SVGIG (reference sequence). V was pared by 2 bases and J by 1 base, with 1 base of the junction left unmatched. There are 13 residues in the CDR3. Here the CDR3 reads CAWSWTGNTEAFF. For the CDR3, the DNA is TGTGCCTGGAGTTGGACAGGGAACACTGAAGCTTTCTTT.

This chain's CDR3 is CAWSGPGSNGYTF. The CDR3 nucleotides are TGTGCCTGGAGTGGGCCAGGGTCAAATGGCTACACCTTC. The chain employs TRBV30 and TRBJ1-2; TRBD1 might be the D (5 bases). Trimming removed 1 base at V and 6 bases at J, with 12 bases between. This CDR3 spans 13 amino acids. The germline V gene has CDR1 GTSNPN and CDR2 SVGIG (reference sequence).

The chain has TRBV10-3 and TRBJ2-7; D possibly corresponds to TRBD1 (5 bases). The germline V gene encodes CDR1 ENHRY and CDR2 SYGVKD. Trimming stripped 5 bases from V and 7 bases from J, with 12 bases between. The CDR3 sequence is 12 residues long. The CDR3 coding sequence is TGTGCCATCAGTTTAGGTAGGGGTGAGCAGTACTTC. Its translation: CAISLGRGEQYF.

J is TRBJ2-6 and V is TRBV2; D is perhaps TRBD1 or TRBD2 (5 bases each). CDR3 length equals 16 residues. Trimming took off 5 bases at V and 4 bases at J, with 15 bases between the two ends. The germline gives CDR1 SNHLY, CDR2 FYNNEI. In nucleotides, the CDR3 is TGTGCCAGCAGTCTGGGACCAGGATCAGGGGCCAACGTCCTGACTTTC. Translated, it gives CASSLGPGSGANVLTF.